This record looks at one TCR beta chain sequence and its context. This table comes from immunoSEQ multiplex PCR, and its TCRdb copy is limited to in-frame clones, with some not included. The table includes over 55,000 clones, 89% detected once. The ends were cut back, 1 base at V and 2 bases at J, with 14 bases in the middle. Germline V gene sequence: CDR1 SGHVS, CDR2 FQNEAQ. The CDR3 extends over 16 amino acids. The data are from a study of T cell changes during pregnancy in multiple sclerosis. Here the sequenced sample was peripheral blood, taken in the first trimester of pregnancy. The V gene is TRBV7-8, the J gene TRBJ2-5; D gene unclear. The source of this sequence is a female donor with multiple sclerosis, enrolled in a pregnancy study. CDR3 nucleotide sequence: TGTGCCAGCAGCTTAGAGCGTCCCTGGCGGCAAGAGACCCAGTACTTC. It yields the protein CASSLERPWRQETQYF.